The T cell receptor beta chain described here comes from a study of shared clonotypes between healthy human individuals. After removal of 5 bases from V and 11 bases from J, the junction contained 3 bases not matched to a gene. Per germline, CDR1 SGHTA and CDR2 FQGTGA. This CDR3 is built from 11 residues. TCRdb keeps only in-frame clones here, not all; method: immunoSEQ multiplex PCR. The sample carries about 460,000 clones, roughly four fifths recorded once. The sample taken for sequencing was PBMCs. This sequence joins TRBV7-3 and TRBJ1-1; 9 nucleotides line up with TRBD1. The source is a middle-aged woman in good health. Some clones in this sample may be carry-over from other donors' samples. CDR3: CASSNGQGAFF. Here the CDR3 DNA reads TGTGCCAGCAGCAACGGACAGGGGGCTTTCTTT.